The 5 T cell receptor beta chains given below trace back to one sample, sequenced in a study of OX40 agonist ivuxolimab in advanced cancers. Only in-frame clones appear in the TCRdb table, and some are missing; sequencing was by immunoSEQ multiplex PCR. The table includes roughly 60,000 clones, roughly 93% detected once. The sequences come from CD4+ or CD8+ T cells sorted from blood, collected in a trial of the OX40 agonist ivuxolimab. The receptors originated from an adult with an advanced solid tumor such as melanoma, head and neck, liver or kidney cancer.

This rearrangement joins TRBV7-6 to TRBJ2-3, with TRBD2 matching over 7 bases. J was trimmed by 2 bases and V by 3 bases; bases with no gene match: 8. The CDR3 spans 16 residues. Germline CDR1 SGHVS, CDR2 FNYEAQ. CDR3 nucleotides: TGTGCCAGCAGCTTCAGGACTAGAGAGATCACAGATACGCAGTATTTT. Residues: CASSFRTREITDTQYF.

The J gene is TRBJ2-5, the V gene TRBV27; no firm D call. The CDR3 has 16 residues. V was trimmed by 4 bases and J by 1 base, leaving 16 bases between them. Germline CDR1 reads MNHEY; CDR2 reads SMNVEV (reference sequence). The DNA for the CDR3 is TGTGCCAGCAGTTCTAACGGCTGGGGAACCCAAGAGACCCAGTACTTC. It encodes CASSSNGWGTQETQYF.

J is TRBJ1-1 and V is TRBV2; no reliable D call. The CDR3 sequence is 15 residues long. In germline, CDR1 is SNHLY, CDR2 FYNNEI. V gave up 4 bases and J gave up 1 base, with 13 bases separating them. CDR3 sequence: CASSAHLLANTEAFF. CDR3 DNA sequence: TGTGCCAGCAGTGCACATCTGTTGGCGAACACTGAAGCTTTCTTT.

This sequence joins TRBV5-1 and TRBJ2-1, with 12 bases matching TRBD2. Germline V lookup: CDR1 SGHRS, CDR2 YFSETQ. Trimming took 2 bases from V and 5 from J; bases not matched to a gene: 8. CDR3 size: 17 residues. CDR3 protein: CASSLPSGLAGNNEQFF. CDR3 sequence (DNA): TGCGCCAGCAGCTTACCGTCGGGACTAGCGGGTAACAATGAGCAGTTCTTC.

The V gene is TRBV10-3, the J gene TRBJ2-3, with D perhaps being TRBD1 or TRBD2 (5 bases each). Trimming stripped 5 bases from V and 1 base from J, with 13 bases between. This CDR3 is built from 15 residues. From germline, CDR1 is ENHRY and CDR2 SYGVKD. In DNA, the CDR3 is TGTGCCATCAGTTCTCCCGGGACGGGCACAGATACGCAGTATTTT. Translated, it gives CAISSPGTGTDTQYF.